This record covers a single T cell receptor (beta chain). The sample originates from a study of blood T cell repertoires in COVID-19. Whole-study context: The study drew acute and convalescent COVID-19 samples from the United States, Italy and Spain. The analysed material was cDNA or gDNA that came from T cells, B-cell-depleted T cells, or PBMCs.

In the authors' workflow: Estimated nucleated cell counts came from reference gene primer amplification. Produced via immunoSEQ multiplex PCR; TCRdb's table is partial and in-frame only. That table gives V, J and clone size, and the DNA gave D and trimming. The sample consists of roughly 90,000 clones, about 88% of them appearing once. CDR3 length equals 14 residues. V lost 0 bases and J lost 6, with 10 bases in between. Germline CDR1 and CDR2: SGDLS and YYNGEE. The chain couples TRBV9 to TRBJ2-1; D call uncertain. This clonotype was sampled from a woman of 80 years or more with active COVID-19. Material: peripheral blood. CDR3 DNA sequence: TGTGCCAGCAGCGTAGTGCCAGGATCCAATGAGCAGTTCTTC. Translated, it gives CASSVVPGSNEQFF.